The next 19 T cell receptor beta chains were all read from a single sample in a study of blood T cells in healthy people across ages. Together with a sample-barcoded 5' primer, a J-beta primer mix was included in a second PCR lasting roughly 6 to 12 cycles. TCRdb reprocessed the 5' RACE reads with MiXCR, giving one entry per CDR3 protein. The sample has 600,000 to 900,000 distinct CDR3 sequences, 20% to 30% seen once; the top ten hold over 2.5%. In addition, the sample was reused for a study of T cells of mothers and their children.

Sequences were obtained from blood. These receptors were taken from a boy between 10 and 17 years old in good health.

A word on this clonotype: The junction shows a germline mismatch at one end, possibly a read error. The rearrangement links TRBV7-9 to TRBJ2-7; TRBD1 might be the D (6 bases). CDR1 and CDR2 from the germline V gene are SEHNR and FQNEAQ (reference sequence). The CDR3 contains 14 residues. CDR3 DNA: TGTGCCAGCAGTCCTCCGGGACACCCGTACGGGCAGTACTTC. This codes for CASSPPGHPYGQYF.

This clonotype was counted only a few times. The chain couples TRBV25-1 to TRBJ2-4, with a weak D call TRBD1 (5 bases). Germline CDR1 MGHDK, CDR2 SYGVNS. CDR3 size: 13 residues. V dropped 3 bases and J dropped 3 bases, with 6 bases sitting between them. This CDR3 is CASSEDNKNIQYF. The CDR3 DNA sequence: TGTGCCAGCAGTGAGGACAACAAAAACATTCAGTACTTC.

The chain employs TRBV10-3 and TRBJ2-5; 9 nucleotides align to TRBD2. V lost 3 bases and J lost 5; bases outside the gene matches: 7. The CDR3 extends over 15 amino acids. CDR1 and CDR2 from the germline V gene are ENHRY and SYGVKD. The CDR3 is CAISDGRGGPETQYF. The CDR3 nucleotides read TGTGCCATCAGTGACGGGCGGGGGGGCCCTGAGACCCAGTACTTC.

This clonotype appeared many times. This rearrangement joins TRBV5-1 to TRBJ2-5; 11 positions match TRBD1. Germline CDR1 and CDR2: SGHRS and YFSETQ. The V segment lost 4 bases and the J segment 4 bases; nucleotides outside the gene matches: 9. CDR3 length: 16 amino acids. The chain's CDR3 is CASSTGQGAALETQYF. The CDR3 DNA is TGCGCCAGCAGCACCGGACAGGGGGCGGCCTTAGAGACCCAGTACTTC.

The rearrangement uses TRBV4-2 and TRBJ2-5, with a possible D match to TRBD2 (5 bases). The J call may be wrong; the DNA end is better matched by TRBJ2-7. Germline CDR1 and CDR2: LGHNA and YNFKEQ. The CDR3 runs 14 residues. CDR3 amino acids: CASSQLIGRYEQYF. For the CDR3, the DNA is TGTGCCAGCAGCCAATTAATAGGGAGATACGAGCAGTACTTC.

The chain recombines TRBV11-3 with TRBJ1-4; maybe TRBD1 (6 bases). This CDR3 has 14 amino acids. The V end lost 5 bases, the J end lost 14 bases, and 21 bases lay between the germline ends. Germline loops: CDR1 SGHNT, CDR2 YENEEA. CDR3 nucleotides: TGTGCCAGCAGCGAAGCGGGAGCGGGGGCCAAGCTGTTTTTT. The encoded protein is CASSEAGAGAKLFF.

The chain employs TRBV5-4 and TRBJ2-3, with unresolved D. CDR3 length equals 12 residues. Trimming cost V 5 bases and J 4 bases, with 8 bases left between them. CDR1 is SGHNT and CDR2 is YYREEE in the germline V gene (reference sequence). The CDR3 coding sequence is TGTGCCAGCAGGCAGGACGCAGATACGCAGTATTTT. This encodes CASRQDADTQYF.

In nucleotides, the CDR3 is TGCAGTGCCCCGGAACAGCGGCAAGAGACCCAGTACTTC. Encoded protein: CSAPEQRQETQYF. The V call is TRBV20-1, the J call TRBJ2-5; a possible D gene is TRBD2 (5 bases). V lost 6 bases and J 2 bases, leaving 13 bases between the germline ends. The CDR3 is 13 amino acids. Germline V gives CDR1 DFQATT, CDR2 SNEGSKA (reference sequence).

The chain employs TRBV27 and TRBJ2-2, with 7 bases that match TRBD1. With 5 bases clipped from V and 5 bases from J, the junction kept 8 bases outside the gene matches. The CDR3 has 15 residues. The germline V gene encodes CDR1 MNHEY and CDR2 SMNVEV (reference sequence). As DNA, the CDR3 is TGTGCCAGCAGTCTCAAGACAGGGTTTACCGGGGAGCTGTTTTTT. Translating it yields CASSLKTGFTGELFF.

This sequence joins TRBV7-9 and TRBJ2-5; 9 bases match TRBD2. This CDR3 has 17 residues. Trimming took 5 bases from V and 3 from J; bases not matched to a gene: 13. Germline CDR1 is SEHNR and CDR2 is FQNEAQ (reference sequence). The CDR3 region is CASSPGLASGQEETQYF. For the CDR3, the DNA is TGTGCCAGCAGCCCGGGACTAGCCTCGGGGCAAGAAGAGACCCAGTACTTC.

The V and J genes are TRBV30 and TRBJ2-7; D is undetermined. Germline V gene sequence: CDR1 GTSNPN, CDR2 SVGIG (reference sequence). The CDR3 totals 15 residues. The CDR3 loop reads CAYGSSSALTYEQYF. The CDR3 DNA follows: TGTGCTTACGGCTCGAGCAGCGCTCTTACCTACGAGCAGTACTTC.

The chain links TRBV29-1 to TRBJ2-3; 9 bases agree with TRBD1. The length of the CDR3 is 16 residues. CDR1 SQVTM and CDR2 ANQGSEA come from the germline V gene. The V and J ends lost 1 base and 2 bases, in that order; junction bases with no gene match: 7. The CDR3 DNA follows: TGCAGCGTTGAAGGAGGGACAGGGTTTGTCACAGATACGCAGTATTTT. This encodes CSVEGGTGFVTDTQYF.

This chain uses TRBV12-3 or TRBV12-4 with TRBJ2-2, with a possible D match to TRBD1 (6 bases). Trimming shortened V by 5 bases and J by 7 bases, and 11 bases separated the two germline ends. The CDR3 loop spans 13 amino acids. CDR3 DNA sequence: TGTGCCAGCAGTCAAACAGGGTACGGGGAGCTGTTTTTT. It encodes CASSQTGYGELFF.

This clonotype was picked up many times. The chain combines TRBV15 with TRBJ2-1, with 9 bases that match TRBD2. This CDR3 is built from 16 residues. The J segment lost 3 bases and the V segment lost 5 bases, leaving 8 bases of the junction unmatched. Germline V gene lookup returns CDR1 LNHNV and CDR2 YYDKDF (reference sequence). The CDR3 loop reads CATSDVERGDYNEQFF. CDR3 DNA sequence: TGTGCCACCAGCGACGTGGAGCGGGGGGACTACAATGAGCAGTTCTTC.

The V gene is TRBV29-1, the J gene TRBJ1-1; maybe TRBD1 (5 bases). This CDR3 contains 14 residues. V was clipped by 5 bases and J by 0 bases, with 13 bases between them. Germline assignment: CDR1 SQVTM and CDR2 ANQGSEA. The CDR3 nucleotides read TGCAGCGTTCTTAACACAGGTTTGAACACTGAAGCTTTCTTT. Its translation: CSVLNTGLNTEAFF.

As DNA, the CDR3 is TGTGCCAGCAGCTTAGGCACAGCTAACGAAGTGCAGTACTTC. It yields the protein CASSLGTANEVQYF. The chain couples TRBV7-3 to TRBJ2-5; D remains ambiguous. V shed 2 bases and J shed 11 bases, with 18 bases lying between them. The germline V gene encodes CDR1 SGHTA and CDR2 FQGTGA. The CDR3 spans 14 residues.

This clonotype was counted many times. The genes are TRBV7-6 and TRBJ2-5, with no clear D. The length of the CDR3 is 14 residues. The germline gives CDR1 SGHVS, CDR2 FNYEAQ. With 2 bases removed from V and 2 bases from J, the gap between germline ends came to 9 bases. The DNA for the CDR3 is TGTGCCAGCAGCTTACCCAGCCTACAAGAGACCCAGTACTTC. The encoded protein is CASSLPSLQETQYF.

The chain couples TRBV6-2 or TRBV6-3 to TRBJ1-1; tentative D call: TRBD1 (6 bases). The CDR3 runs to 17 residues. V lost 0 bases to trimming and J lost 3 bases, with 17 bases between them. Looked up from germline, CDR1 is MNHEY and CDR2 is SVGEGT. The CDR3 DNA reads TGTGCCAGCAGTTACTCGCCCAAACAGGGTAAGGACACTGAAGCTTTCTTT. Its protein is CASSYSPKQGKDTEAFF.

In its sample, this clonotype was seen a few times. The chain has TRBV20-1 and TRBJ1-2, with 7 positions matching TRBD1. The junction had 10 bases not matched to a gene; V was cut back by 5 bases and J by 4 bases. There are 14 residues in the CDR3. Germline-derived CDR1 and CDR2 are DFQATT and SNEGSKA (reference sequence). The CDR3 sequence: CSARQTGTLYGYTF. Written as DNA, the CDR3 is TGCAGTGCTCGCCAGACAGGGACTCTCTATGGCTACACCTTC.